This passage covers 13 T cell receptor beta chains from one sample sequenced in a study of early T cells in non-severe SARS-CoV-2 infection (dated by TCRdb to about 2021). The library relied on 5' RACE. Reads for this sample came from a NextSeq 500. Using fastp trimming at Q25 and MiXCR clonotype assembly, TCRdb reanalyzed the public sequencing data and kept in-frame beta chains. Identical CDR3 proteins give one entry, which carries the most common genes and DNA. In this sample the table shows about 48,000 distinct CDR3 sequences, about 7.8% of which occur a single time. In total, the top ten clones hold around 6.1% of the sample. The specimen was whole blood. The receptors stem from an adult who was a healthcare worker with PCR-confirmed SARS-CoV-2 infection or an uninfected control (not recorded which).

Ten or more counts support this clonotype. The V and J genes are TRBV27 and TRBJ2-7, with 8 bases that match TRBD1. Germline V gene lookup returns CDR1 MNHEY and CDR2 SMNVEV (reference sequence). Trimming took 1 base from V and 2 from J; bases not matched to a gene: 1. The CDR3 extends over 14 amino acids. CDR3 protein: CASSLWGQAYEQYF. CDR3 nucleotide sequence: TGTGCCAGCAGTTTATGGGGACAGGCCTACGAGCAGTACTTC.

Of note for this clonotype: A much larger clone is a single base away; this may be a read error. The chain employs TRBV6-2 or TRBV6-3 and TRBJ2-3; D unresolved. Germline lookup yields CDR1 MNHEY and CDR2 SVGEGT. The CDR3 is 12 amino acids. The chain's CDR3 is CAGSYSTDTQYF. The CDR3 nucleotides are TGTGCCGGCAGTTACTCCACAGATACGCAGTATTTT.

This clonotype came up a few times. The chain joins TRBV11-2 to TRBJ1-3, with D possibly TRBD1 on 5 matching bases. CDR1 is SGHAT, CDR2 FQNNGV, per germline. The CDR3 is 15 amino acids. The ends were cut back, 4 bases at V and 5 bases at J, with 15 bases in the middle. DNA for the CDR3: TGTGCCAGCAGCTCAACCCCGGACACCAGAAACACCATATATTTT. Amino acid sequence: CASSSTPDTRNTIYF. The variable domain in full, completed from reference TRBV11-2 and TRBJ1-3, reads EAGVAQSPRYKIIEKRQSVAFWCNPISGHATLYWYQQILGQGPKLLIQFQNNGVVDDSQLPKDRFSAERLKGVDSTLKIQPAKLEDSAVYLCASSSTPDTRNTIYFGEGSWLTVV.

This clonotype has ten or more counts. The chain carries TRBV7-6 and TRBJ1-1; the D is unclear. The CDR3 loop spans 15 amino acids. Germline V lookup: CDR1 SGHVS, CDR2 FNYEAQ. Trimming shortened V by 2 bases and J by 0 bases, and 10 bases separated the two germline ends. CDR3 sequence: CASSLMVSLNTEAFF. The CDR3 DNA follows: TGTGCCAGCAGCTTAATGGTCAGTTTGAACACTGAAGCTTTCTTT.

CDR3 DNA: TGTGCCAGTAGTATAGGACCGAACACCGGGGAGCTGTTTTTT. The encoded protein is CASSIGPNTGELFF. The J gene is TRBJ2-2, the V gene TRBV19, with D uncertain. V was cut by 1 base and J by 0 bases, with 3 bases left in between. The length of the CDR3 is 14 residues. Germline V gene sequence: CDR1 LNHDA, CDR2 SQIVND (reference sequence).

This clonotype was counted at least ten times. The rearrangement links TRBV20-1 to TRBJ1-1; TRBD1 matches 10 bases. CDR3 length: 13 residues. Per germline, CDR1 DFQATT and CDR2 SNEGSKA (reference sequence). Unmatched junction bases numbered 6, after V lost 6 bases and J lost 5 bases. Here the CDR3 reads CSANGQGGTEAFF. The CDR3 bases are TGCAGTGCGAACGGACAGGGGGGGACTGAAGCTTTCTTT.

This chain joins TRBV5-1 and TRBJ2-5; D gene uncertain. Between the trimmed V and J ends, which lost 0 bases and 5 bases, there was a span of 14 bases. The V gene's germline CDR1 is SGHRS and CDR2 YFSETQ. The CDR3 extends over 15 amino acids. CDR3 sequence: CASSLARRVWETQYF. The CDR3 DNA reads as TGCGCCAGCAGCTTGGCACGCCGGGTGTGGGAGACCCAGTACTTC.

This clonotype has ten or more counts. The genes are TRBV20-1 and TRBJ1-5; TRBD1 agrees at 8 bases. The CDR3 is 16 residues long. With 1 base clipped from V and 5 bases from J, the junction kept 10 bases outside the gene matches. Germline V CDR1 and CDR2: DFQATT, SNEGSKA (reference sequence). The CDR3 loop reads CSARVGDRGSYQPQHF. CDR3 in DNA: TGCAGTGCTAGAGTCGGAGACAGGGGATCATATCAGCCCCAGCATTTT.

CDR3 bases: TGTGCCAGCAGCTTATCCGGACAGGGAGGGAATTCACCCCTCCACTTT. Translating it yields CASSLSGQGGNSPLHF. V usage is TRBV9 and J usage is TRBJ1-6; 8 nucleotides agree with TRBD1. V lost 4 bases to trimming and J lost 7 bases; unmatched junction nucleotides: 10. The CDR3 contains 16 residues. Germline CDR1 and CDR2: SGDLS and YYNGEE. The variable domain in full, with the rest retrieved from reference TRBV9 and TRBJ1-6, is DSGVTQTPKHLITATGQRVTLRCSPRSGDLSVYWYQQSLDQGLQFLIQYYNGEERAKGNILERFSAQQFPDLHSELNLSSLELGDSALYFCASSLSGQGGNSPLHFGNGTRLTVT.

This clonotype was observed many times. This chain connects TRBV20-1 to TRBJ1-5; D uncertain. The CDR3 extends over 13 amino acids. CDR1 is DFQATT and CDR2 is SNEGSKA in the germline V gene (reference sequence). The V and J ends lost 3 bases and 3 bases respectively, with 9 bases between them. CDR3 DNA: TGCAGTGCTAGTCGGGGTTACAATCAGCCCCAGCATTTT. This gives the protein CSASRGYNQPQHF.

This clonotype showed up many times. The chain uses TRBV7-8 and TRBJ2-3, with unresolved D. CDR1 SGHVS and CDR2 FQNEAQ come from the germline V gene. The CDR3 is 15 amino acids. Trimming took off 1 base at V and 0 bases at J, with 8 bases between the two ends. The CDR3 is CASSLDLLSTDTQYF. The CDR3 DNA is TGTGCCAGCAGCTTAGACTTACTGAGCACAGATACGCAGTATTTT.

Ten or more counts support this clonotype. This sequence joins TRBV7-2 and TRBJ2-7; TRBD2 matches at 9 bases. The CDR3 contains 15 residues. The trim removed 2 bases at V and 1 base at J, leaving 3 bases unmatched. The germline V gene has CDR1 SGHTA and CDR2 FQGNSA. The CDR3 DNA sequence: TGTGCCAGCAGCTTACCTAGCGGGGTATCCTACGAGCAGTACTTC. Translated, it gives CASSLPSGVSYEQYF. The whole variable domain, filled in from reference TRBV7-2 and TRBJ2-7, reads GAGVSQSPSNKVTEKGKDVELRCDPISGHTALYWYRQSLGQGLEFLIYFQGNSAPDKSGLPSDRFSAERTGGSVSTLTIQRTQQEDSAVYLCASSLPSGVSYEQYFGPGTRLTVT.

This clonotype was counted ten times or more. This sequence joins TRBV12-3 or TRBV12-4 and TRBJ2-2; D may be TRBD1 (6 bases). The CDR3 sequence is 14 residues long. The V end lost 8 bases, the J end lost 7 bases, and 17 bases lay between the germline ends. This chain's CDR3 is CASLYEQGFGELFF. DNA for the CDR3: TGTGCCAGCCTGTACGAGCAGGGGTTCGGGGAGCTGTTTTTT.